This T cell receptor (beta chain) stems from a study of blood T cells in healthy people across ages. General study points: Per million T cells, TCR beta diversity dropped roughly linearly as age increased.

About 10 milliliters of peripheral blood were drawn from each donor into EDTA-treated tubes. V lost 4 bases to trimming and J lost 14 bases, with 19 bases between them. CDR3 length equals 13 residues. From germline, CDR1 is SGHRS and CDR2 YFSETQ. About this clonotype: Its antigen remains unknown.

Through a sample-barcoded 5' primer and a J-beta primer mix, a second PCR was run for about 7 to 12 cycles. TCRdb re-called the 5' RACE reads through MiXCR, storing one row per CDR3 protein. The repertoire consists of nearly 800,000 distinct CDR3 sequences, with 25% occurring once and the leading ten covering approximately 3.7%. The same sample was also studied in work on T cells of mothers and their children.

This chain joins TRBV5-1 and TRBJ2-4; D might be TRBD2 (7 bases). This TCR was sampled from a boy aged 5-17 years in good health. Sequenced sample: blood. CDR3 residues: CASSPLGGSGEYF. The CDR3 coding sequence is TGCGCCAGCAGCCCGTTAGGGGGAAGCGGGGAGTACTTC.